A selection of T cell receptor beta chains follows, all from one sample in a study of T cells expressing NK-cell markers. TCRdb reprocessed the 5' RACE reads, with one entry per CDR3 protein and no DNA. Here the sample table reports almost 450,000 distinct CDR3 sequences. Sequenced input: blood T cells: a sorted CD56 or NKG2C T cell subset, CD4+ or CD8+ T cells, or bulk PBMC T cells (not recorded which). Every receptor here comes from a woman aged 18-69 years in good health. Each CDR3 is given with its conserved first and last residue. The order of the fields is V gene, J gene, CDR3 protein.

>TRBV4-3|TRBJ1-1
CASSQESSNTEAFF
>TRBV5-1|TRBJ1-2
CASSYPDSYGYTF
>TRBV7-3|TRBJ2-7
CASSLMASQEQYF
>TRBV12-3/TRBV12-4|TRBJ1-4
CASSLGGRTNEKLFF
>TRBV27|TRBJ1-5
CASSLQGESNQPQHF
>TRBV12-3/TRBV12-4|TRBJ2-5
CASSDRVRGAQYF
>TRBV12-3/TRBV12-4|TRBJ1-1
CASSEQRNTEAFF
>TRBV20-1|TRBJ2-7
CSARDSTHEQYF
>TRBV2|TRBJ2-3
CASSRLADTDTQYF
>TRBV7-2|TRBJ2-3
CASSLVPGLNTDTQYF
>TRBV12-3/TRBV12-4|TRBJ2-7
CASSLKGQGVGTYEQYF
>TRBV13|TRBJ1-2
CASSSPLSARGGYTF
>TRBV20-1|TRBJ2-7
CSARVTGGYEQYF
>TRBV6-2/TRBV6-3|TRBJ2-7
CASSYSTYGMTYEQYF
>TRBV15|TRBJ2-5
CATSRRGPDQETQYF
>TRBV11-3|TRBJ2-1
CASSEEGQGYNEQFF
>TRBV5-1|TRBJ2-1
CASSFVAGGGNEQFF
>TRBV7-9|TRBJ1-4
CASSTGTGAEKLFF
>TRBV29-1|TRBJ1-5
CSVIDPYSNQPQHF
>TRBV5-1|TRBJ2-1
CASSYEGGQFF
>TRBV20-1|TRBJ1-1
CSAKPGEGEAFF
>TRBV27|TRBJ2-1
CASRDGATLGNEQFF
>TRBV5-6|TRBJ2-1
CASSPVGLGNEQFF
>TRBV6-1|TRBJ1-2
CASRGQVFGYGYTF
>TRBV9|TRBJ1-3
CASSAGTLTNTIYF
>TRBV10-3|TRBJ2-7
CAISGVGALAGAPYEQYF
>TRBV12-3/TRBV12-4|TRBJ2-2
CASSPGGSTGELFF
>TRBV6-5|TRBJ2-5
CASSTIGRETQYF
>TRBV18|TRBJ2-3
CASSPGIADTQYF
>TRBV20-1|TRBJ2-3
CSASSRGEATDTQYF